This T cell receptor beta chain was retrieved from a study of CD8 T cells in ankylosing spondylitis. TCRdb used MiXCR to reprocess the 5' RACE reads, holding one entry per CDR3 protein. The sample holds 250,000 to 300,000 distinct CDR3 sequences; 15% to 20% are singletons and the top ten take approximately 33%. This clonotype was observed a few times. What it binds is not known. With 4 bases clipped from V and 5 bases from J, the junction kept 6 bases outside the gene matches. Germline V gene data show CDR1 as SEHNR and CDR2 as FQNEAQ (reference sequence). The CDR3 sequence is 15 residues long. Broader study findings: Relatively rare in peripheral blood, disease-linked clones were also CD8+. Ankylosing spondylitis blood seemed to carry a telltale TCR beta motif made of several highly homologous variants. According to the report, clones linked to the disease were significantly enriched in matched synovial fluid samples taken from ankylosing spondylitis patients. Some motif variants were previously reported in reactive arthritis synovial fluid and blood.

The sample taken for sequencing was blood, either unsorted or a sorted T cell fraction (not recorded which). J is TRBJ1-1 and V is TRBV7-9; 11 nucleotides agree with TRBD1. The receptor was derived from a male donor with ankylosing spondylitis or in good health (not recorded which). CDR3: CASSWTGGASTEAFF. In nucleotides, the CDR3 is TGTGCCAGCAGCTGGACAGGGGGCGCGAGTACTGAAGCTTTCTTT.